The next 9 T cell receptor beta chains were all read from a single sample in a study of tumor-infiltrating lymphocytes in localized non-small cell lung cancer. Profiled with immunoSEQ multiplex PCR; TCRdb holds only in-frame clones, not every one. In the table there are under 10,000 clones, roughly 76% of which are singletons. Sample: uninvolved lung tissue not adjacent to the tumor. The receptors were sampled from a human donor with non-small cell lung cancer.

This clone was seen a single time. The chain employs TRBV6-4 and TRBJ1-1, with TRBD1 matching over 8 bases. The CDR3 runs 17 residues. V shed 3 bases, J shed 2 bases, and the junction held 11 bases outside the gene matches. Looked up from germline, CDR1 is MRHNA and CDR2 is SNTAGT. The CDR3 loop is CASSESGGVRINTEAFF. The CDR3 DNA reads as TGTGCCAGCAGTGAGTCAGGGGGCGTCCGGATTAACACTGAAGCTTTCTTT.

The chain couples TRBV27 to TRBJ1-1; D remains unclear. V was pared by 6 bases and J by 1 base, with 6 bases between. This CDR3 is 12 amino acids long. Germline assignment: CDR1 MNHEY and CDR2 SMNVEV (reference sequence). This CDR3 reads CASRRGNTEAFF. CDR3 coding DNA: TGTGCCAGCAGACGGGGGAACACTGAAGCTTTCTTT.

The chain joins TRBV6-1 to TRBJ1-5; TRBD1 might be the D (5 bases). The CDR3 sequence is 15 residues long. Germline-derived CDR1 and CDR2 are MNHNS and SASEGT. Trimming left V 4 bases short and J 0 bases short, with 10 bases between. In nucleotides, the CDR3 is TGTGCCAGCAGTGCCCAGACAGTTAGCAATCAGCCCCAGCATTTT. Residues: CASSAQTVSNQPQHF.

This chain connects TRBV7-6 to TRBJ2-1, with 9 bases identical to TRBD2. Germline V gives CDR1 SGHVS, CDR2 FNYEAQ. Germline trimming cut 3 bases from V and 8 bases from J; bases unmatched to any gene: 8. The CDR3 covers 15 residues. CDR3 amino acids: CASSLGLAATDEQFF. In DNA, the CDR3 is TGTGCCAGCAGCTTGGGACTAGCCGCAACCGATGAGCAGTTCTTC.

The chain carries TRBV25-1 and TRBJ1-2; 9 bases fit TRBD1. Trimming at V came to 6 bases and at J to 8 bases, leaving 4 bases not matched to a gene. Germline CDR1 reads MGHDK; CDR2 reads SYGVNS. The CDR3 runs 12 residues. CDR3 nucleotides: TGTGCCAGCAGGGGACAGGGAATGGGCTACACCTTC. Translating it yields CASRGQGMGYTF.

The V gene is TRBV4-2, the J gene TRBJ2-7; 11 nucleotides align to TRBD2. Losses at the gene ends were 0 bases for V and 0 bases for J; bases not matched to a gene: 1. This CDR3 is built from 16 residues. Looked up from germline, CDR1 is LGHNA and CDR2 is YNFKEQ. CDR3 region: CASSQDGTSGSYEQYF. In nucleotides, the CDR3 is TGTGCCAGCAGCCAAGATGGGACTAGCGGCTCCTACGAGCAGTACTTC.

V and J are TRBV10-3 and TRBJ2-5; the D call may be TRBD1 or TRBD2 (5 bases each). CDR3 length equals 12 residues. The germline V and J ends were trimmed by 10 bases and 5 bases, with 14 bases remaining between them. Germline V gene sequence: CDR1 ENHRY, CDR2 SYGVKD. CDR3 residues: CATSMGEETQYF. In DNA, the CDR3 is TGTGCCACCTCAATGGGGGAGGAGACCCAGTACTTC.

The chain joins TRBV10-3 to TRBJ2-2, with 15 bases identical to TRBD2. CDR1 ENHRY and CDR2 SYGVKD come from the germline V gene. The junction had 6 bases not matched to a gene; V was cut back by 4 bases and J by 3 bases. The CDR3 spans 18 residues. The CDR3 sequence: CAISAGTSGRYDTGELFF. The CDR3 DNA follows: TGTGCCATCAGTGCCGGGACTAGCGGGAGGTACGACACCGGGGAGCTGTTTTTT.

The chain carries TRBV7-9 and TRBJ1-1; D is ambiguous. This CDR3 has 13 residues. V lost 6 bases to trimming and J lost 2 bases, with 10 bases between them. From germline, CDR1 is SEHNR and CDR2 FQNEAQ (reference sequence). CDR3 loop: CASSSSHNTEAFF. The CDR3 bases are TGTGCCAGCAGTTCCTCCCATAACACTGAAGCTTTCTTT.